The source of this T cell receptor beta chain is a study of T-cell memory formation after mild COVID-19. TCRdb analysed the 5' RACE reads with MiXCR anew, one entry per CDR3 protein. The sample shows more than 150,000 distinct CDR3 sequences, approximately 17% of them seen only once. Germline V CDR1 and CDR2: SGHRS, YFSETQ. Trimming stripped 3 bases from V and 9 bases from J, with 19 bases between. The CDR3 loop spans 15 amino acids. The TCR originated in a man aged 18 to 29 who had mild COVID-19 (a few samples of this study predate the infection). Cell type and time point are not known. V usage is TRBV5-1 and J usage is TRBJ2-1; D is perhaps TRBD2 (7 bases). The source material was PBMCs or a T cell subset sorted from them (not recorded which). Here the CDR3 DNA reads TGCGCCAGCAGCTCAGAACCGGGGGGCGGCGGTGAGCAGTTCTTC. Protein sequence: CASSSEPGGGGEQFF. The variable domain in full, completed from reference TRBV5-1 and TRBJ2-1, reads KAGVTQTPRYLIKTRGQQVTLSCSPISGHRSVSWYQQTPGQGLQFLFEYFSETQRNKGNFPGRFSGRQFSNSRSEMNVSTLELGDSALYLCASSSEPGGGGEQFFGPGTRLTVL.